This TCR beta chain emerged from a study of cytomegalovirus exposure and HLA in healthy donors. Broader study findings: A later analysis found TCR association rates differed by HLA locus, highest for DRB1 and lowest for HLA-C. It has been reported that TCR beta sequences accurately predicted the HLA-A and HLA-B alleles of most subjects.

PCR primers comprised 60 Vbeta and 13 Jbeta primers. This table comes from immunoSEQ multiplex PCR, and its TCRdb copy is limited to in-frame clones, with some not included. The sample has hundreds of thousands of clones; roughly 87% are singletons. There are many counts of this clone. Its specificity is unknown. Trimming at V came to 3 bases and at J to 3 bases, leaving 7 bases not matched to a gene. Germline V lookup: CDR1 SGHDT, CDR2 YYEEEE. CDR3 length equals 16 residues. The J gene is TRBJ2-1, the V gene TRBV5-6; 9 bases are a match to TRBD1. The source of this sequence is a middle-aged man in good health and CMV-seropositive. Sequencing input: PBMCs. CDR3 in amino acids: CASSSPPGQGYNEQFF. The DNA of the CDR3 is TGTGCCAGCAGCTCACCTCCGGGACAGGGCTACAATGAGCAGTTCTTC.